A selection of T cell receptor beta chains follows, all from one sample in a study of blood T cells in healthy people across ages. TCRdb reanalysed the 5' RACE reads using MiXCR and keeps one entry per CDR3 protein. Of 800,000 to 1,000,000 distinct CDR3 sequences listed, around 46% are singletons. The sequencing sample was made of blood. The receptors originated from a man aged 25 to 45 in good health. CDR3s include the opening cysteine and the closing phenylalanine or tryptophan. D genes are given only for firm matches. Some rows mark clone size as missing; the rest say once, few, many or name a class of expanded clone.

abundance	d_gene	j_gene	v_gene	CDR3nt	CDR3aa
few	TRBD1	TRBJ2-1	TRBV20-1	TGCAGTGCTAATCCCCCTGGGACAGGAGACTACAATGAGCAGTTCTTC	CSANPPGTGDYNEQFF
few	TRBD1	TRBJ2-7	TRBV4-1	TGCGCCAGCAGCCAAGTATTCAGGGGGTCTGGCGAGCAGTACTTC	CASSQVFRGSGEQYF
-	TRBD1	TRBJ2-1	TRBV5-1	TGCGCCAGCAGCTTGGAACAGGGGGCCTACAATGAGCAGTTCTTC	CASSLEQGAYNEQFF
-	TRBD1	TRBJ2-7	TRBV7-2	TGTGCCAGCAGCTCTAGGACAGGGCTCTCCTACGAGCAGTACTTC	CASSSRTGLSYEQYF
few	TRBD2	TRBJ2-4	TRBV2	TGTGCCAGCAGTAGGCTAGCGGTAAACATTCAGTACTTC	CASSRLAVNIQYF
-	-	TRBJ1-2	TRBV6-1	TGTGCCGTTCAAGATCGGGGGCGGGTCTATGGCTACACCTTC	CAVQDRGRVYGYTF
-	-	TRBJ1-6	TRBV28	TGTGCCAGCAGTTCCTCGGTGGAAGGAGGGTACAATTCACCCCTCCACTTT	CASSSSVEGGYNSPLHF
few	-	TRBJ1-4	TRBV3-1	TGTGCCAGCAGCCTAAAAGACACAACTAATGAAAAACTGTTTTTT	CASSLKDTTNEKLFF
-	-	TRBJ2-5	TRBV3-1	TGTGCCAGCAGCCAAGTAATCATAGCGGAGACCCAGTACTTC	CASSQVIIAETQYF
few	-	TRBJ1-4	TRBV7-9	TGTGCCAGCAGCTCCGATCTGAGAAGGGAAAAACTGTTTTTT	CASSSDLRREKLFF
-	-	TRBJ1-2	TRBV11-3	TGTGCCAGCAGCTTAGCATCGGGCTATGGCTACACCTTC	CASSLASGYGYTF
-	-	TRBJ2-1	TRBV27	TGCGCCAGCAGTTTAGGGCTAGCGCCCGGCGAGAATGAGCAGTTCTTC	CASSLGLAPGENEQFF
few	-	TRBJ1-6	TRBV4-2	TGTGCCAGCAGCCAAGAGGCGACAGCCTATAATTCACCCCTCCACTTT	CASSQEATAYNSPLHF
many	-	TRBJ2-5	TRBV7-2	TGTGCCAGCAGCCCGACTAGTATGGGGACCCAGTACTTC	CASSPTSMGTQYF
-	-	TRBJ2-3	TRBV6-1	TGTGTCAGCAGTGAACGACCCACAGATACGCAGTATTTT	CVSSERPTDTQYF
-	-	TRBJ2-4	TRBV28	TGTGCCAGCAGTTTCCTCGACAGAACCAAAAACATTCAGTACTTC	CASSFLDRTKNIQYF
-	TRBD2	TRBJ2-3	TRBV20-1	TGCAGTGCTCCCGCGACTAGCGGGGCAAAAGATACGCAGTATTTT	CSAPATSGAKDTQYF
-	-	TRBJ2-5	TRBV7-2	TGTGCCAGCAGCAAAACAGGACGCCAAGAGACCCAGTACTTC	CASSKTGRQETQYF
once	-	TRBJ1-4	TRBV7-9	TGTGCCAGCAGCTTAGCGAGCGGGGGTCAGGGTGAAAAACTGTTTTTT	CASSLASGGQGEKLFF
-	-	TRBJ1-1	TRBV11-2	TGTGCCAGCAACTTAGGAGGGGGAATGAACACTGAAGCTTTCTTT	CASNLGGGMNTEAFF
-	TRBD1	TRBJ2-7	TRBV2	TGTGCCAGCAGTCCGGGACAGGGTTATATGTACGAGCAGTACTTC	CASSPGQGYMYEQYF
-	-	TRBJ2-5	TRBV21-1	TGTGCCAGCAGCCCCTACCACGGCCTAGCGGGTCAGGTTTCTAGCGAGACCCAGTACTTC	CASSPYHGLAGQVSSETQYF
-	-	TRBJ2-4	TRBV28	TGTGCCAGCAGTCCAGCGAGAGGAGCCGGGGACATTCAGTACTTC	CASSPARGAGDIQYF
-	-	TRBJ2-2	TRBV20-1	TGCTCCGGGAAGAAAATCGACACCGGGGAGCTGTTTTTT	CSGKKIDTGELFF
-	TRBD1	TRBJ2-7	TRBV3-1	TGTGCCAGCAGCCAAATCGGGACAGGCTCCTACGAGCAGTACTTC	CASSQIGTGSYEQYF
once	-	TRBJ2-4	TRBV6-1	TGTGCCAGCAGTGAAGGAACCGGGACCAAGATAAAGCAGTACTTC	CASSEGTGTKIKQYF
-	TRBD1	TRBJ1-1	TRBV5-1	TGCGCCAGCAGCAGGGGACAGCTAGCTACTTTGAACACTGAAGCTTTCTTT	CASSRGQLATLNTEAFF